This note documents a single T cell receptor beta chain sequence. This clone turned up a few times. What this receptor recognizes is not known. No base-level quality is on record; no much larger clone is a single base apart. Spanning cysteine to phenylalanine, the CDR3 consists of 12 amino acids. Kept here is only the CDR3 DNA, which spans 36 bases and is read in frame from base 1. As encoded in the germline V gene, CDR1 is MNHNS while CDR2 is SASEGT. V trim: 9 bases; J trim: 3 bases; unmatched bases: 5. The method behind the library was the immunoSEQ multiplex PCR assay. To provide template for TCR sequencing, every sample had RNA extracted and reverse transcribed into cDNA. First-strand cDNA was synthesized with SuperScript III using a 2:1 mix of oligo-dT and random hexamers. A synthetic immune receptor repertoire was used to gauge amplification bias, and whatever bias remained was removed computationally. As for how the authors treated the data: After raw reads were preprocessed to remove errors, the CDR3 was defined following IMGT conventions as running from the conserved cysteine to phenylalanine. To get clonality, Shannon entropy was normalized by log2 of the number of productive unique TCRs and the result was subtracted from 1. Scalp TCRbeta sequences were cross-referenced with sorted blood CD4 and CD8 repertoires so that the CD4 or CD8 identity of scalp clones could be inferred. TCRdb took this table from immuneACCESS and kept in-frame rearrangements with V and J called. Such tables lack part of the clones; where checked against another copy, unresolved V genes explain under half of the gap, and the rest is unexplained. The V and J calls and the clone size are those of that table, but D and trimming were determined from the DNA. In all, the sample holds about 270,000 clones, and roughly 60% of those were seen once. Together, the top ten hold about 0.89% of the sample.

This sample is part of a study of CD8+ T cells in alopecia areata (dated by TCRdb to 2016 to 2018). Some background on the complete study: Treated patients were enrolled in an open-label pilot trial of oral tofacitinib at 5 to 10 mg twice daily for moderate-to-severe alopecia areata. Patients received tofacitinib for 6 to 18 months and were then followed off drug for 6 months to check for delayed response and recurrence. In treated patients, disease severity was measured using the SALT score, which gives the percentage of scalp surface area affected. High-throughput TCRbeta sequencing was used to examine T cell clonal expansion in alopecia areata in both the C3H/HeJ mouse model and human patients. Scalp tissue and sorted CD4+ and CD8+ peripheral blood T cells from patchy and totalis/universalis alopecia areata patients and from healthy controls were covered by human TCRbeta sequencing. Biopsies were taken from tofacitinib-treated patients at baseline and again at 4 and 24 weeks into treatment, and several of those patients also had a later scalp biopsy. Scalp clonality was compared among normal scalp (n=4), patchy alopecia areata scalp (n=8), and alopecia totalis/universalis scalp (n=8). RNA was extracted with the PAXgene miRNA kit for fixed scalp, the miRNeasy kit for PBMCs, and the RNeasy kit for mouse skin. immunoSEQ multiplex PCR using 35 Vbeta forward primers and 13 Jbeta reverse primers was used to amplify TCRbeta CDR3 regions.

In light of the paper, this sample's treatment or condition label describes: oral pan-JAK inhibitor, 5-10 mg twice daily. From alopecia areata patients, peripheral blood was collected along with lesional scalp punch biopsies. PBMCs were isolated by density centrifugation and stained for CD3, CD4 and CD8, and CD4+ and CD8+ T cells were sorted on a FACSAria. The paper's findings and limits, for the study overall: Compared with normal scalp, lesional scalp, particularly in alopecia totalis/universalis, had higher clonality and more expanded CD8+ clones, which suggests antigenic drive. Unlike mouse skin, where gammadelta T cells dominate, normal human skin contains resident alphabeta T cells that get sequenced too, which complicates analysis of the scalp TCR repertoire. Compared with mice, TCR sequences shared between patients were less clear, possibly partly because of HLA diversity across the patient population. Many expanded lesional clones persisted in scalp and blood during tofacitinib treatment, which may partly explain relapse after stopping treatment. Because the treated cohort was small and included a single nonresponder, larger studies are needed to assess links between baseline CD8+ expansion and response. Tofacitinib significantly decreased scalp clonality and the number of expanded CD8+ clones among the top 100 scalp clones.

The sequence was collected from a human donor with alopecia areata. Sequencing used CD4+ T cells sorted from blood, obtained around week 53, from a patient treated with tofacitinib. The V and J genes are TRBV6-1 and TRBJ2-7, with 7 bases matching TRBD1. The CDR3 corresponds to CARSRDSYEQYF. The nucleotide sequence reads TGTGCCAGGAGCCGGGACAGCTACGAGCAGTACTTC.